One and the same sample provided the 26 T cell receptor beta chains below, sequenced in a study of blood T cell repertoires in COVID-19. Clones were read by immunoSEQ multiplex PCR, and TCRdb kept only the in-frame ones, dropping some. The sample holds about 340,000 clones, approximately 89% seen once. Sequencing input: peripheral blood. The receptor source for this set is a woman younger than 30 who had recovered from COVID-19.

This chain uses TRBV12-5 with TRBJ1-3; no clear D. Trimming took 6 bases from V and 4 from J, leaving 13 bases between them. CDR3 length equals 14 residues. Looked up from germline, CDR1 is LGHNT and CDR2 is FRNRAP. CDR3 DNA sequence: TGTGCTAGTGGCCCTCTAGCCAAAGGAAACACCATATATTTT. It encodes CASGPLAKGNTIYF.

This clone was picked up one time. This chain uses TRBV5-5 with TRBJ2-1; TRBD1 matches at 8 bases. The germline V gene encodes CDR1 SGHKS and CDR2 YYEKEE (reference sequence). V shed 3 bases, J shed 6 bases, and the junction held 5 bases outside the gene matches. CDR3 length: 14 amino acids. In DNA, the CDR3 is TGTGCCAGCAGCTCCCGGACAGGGAGCAATGAGCAGTTCTTC. Amino acids: CASSSRTGSNEQFF.

The chain links TRBV30 to TRBJ2-5; 10 bases line up with TRBD2. The trim removed 2 bases at V and 5 bases at J, leaving 8 bases unmatched. Germline V gene lookup returns CDR1 GTSNPN and CDR2 SVGIG (reference sequence). The CDR3 consists of 15 residues. The CDR3, as DNA: TGTGCCTGGAGTCCCGGGGTAGCGGGAGGTGAGACCCAGTACTTC. This sequence encodes CAWSPGVAGGETQYF. Variable domain in full (rest from reference TRBV30 and TRBJ2-5): SQTIHQWPATLVQPVGSPLSLECTVEGTSNPNLYWYRQAAGRGLQLLFYSVGIGQISSEVPQNLSASRPQDRQFILSSKKLLLSDSGFYLCAWSPGVAGGETQYFGPGTRLLVL.

This chain's CDR3 is CASSSAKGGRVAPLGTQYF. The CDR3 nucleotides are TGTGCCAGCAGTTCCGCCAAAGGTGGCAGGGTAGCCCCTTTAGGGACCCAGTACTTC. V and J are TRBV27 and TRBJ2-5; maybe TRBD1 (5 bases). Germline V CDR1 and CDR2: MNHEY, SMNVEV (reference sequence). The ends were cut back, 4 bases at V and 7 bases at J, with 31 bases in the middle. CDR3 size: 19 residues.

This chain joins TRBV12-3 or TRBV12-4 and TRBJ2-3; D unresolved. V dropped 2 bases and J dropped 4 bases, with 4 bases sitting between them. The CDR3 contains 12 residues. Here the CDR3 reads CASSLFADTQYF. As DNA, the CDR3 is TGTGCCAGCAGTTTATTCGCAGATACGCAGTATTTT.

The V call is TRBV11-2, the J call TRBJ2-7; TRBD1 matches 9 bases. The CDR3 totals 15 residues. V trimming: 4 bases; J trimming: 5 bases; junction bases outside the gene matches: 9. The germline gives CDR1 SGHAT, CDR2 FQNNGV. CDR3 sequence reads: CASSSRRTGADEQYV. As DNA, the CDR3 is TGTGCCAGCAGCTCCAGGCGGACAGGGGCCGACGAGCAGTACGTC.

The J gene is TRBJ2-5, the V gene TRBV7-2, with a weak D call TRBD2 (6 bases). Trimming shortened V by 4 bases and J by 3 bases, and 15 bases separated the two germline ends. The germline CDR1 and CDR2 sequences are SGHTA and FQGNSA. This CDR3 spans 15 amino acids. CDR3 sequence: CASSSAGTGEETQYF. The CDR3 bases are TGTGCCAGCAGCTCCGCCGGGACTGGCGAAGAGACCCAGTACTTC.

The V and J genes are TRBV6-5 and TRBJ1-4; tentatively, D is TRBD1 (6 bases). CDR3 length: 14 residues. Germline CDR1 MNHEY, CDR2 SVGAGI. The V end was cut by 6 bases, the J end by 7 bases, with 15 bases between. The CDR3 protein is CASRHRDLSEKLFF. DNA for the CDR3: TGTGCCAGCAGACACAGGGATTTAAGTGAAAAACTGTTTTTT.

The chain combines TRBV14 with TRBJ1-4; D is undetermined. Germline-derived CDR1 and CDR2 are SGHDN and FVKESK. The CDR3 consists of 15 residues. Trimming shortened V by 2 bases and J by 0 bases, and 7 bases separated the two germline ends. In nucleotides, the CDR3 is TGTGCCAGCAGCCAACTCAGGTCAACTAATGAAAAACTGTTTTTT. It specifies CASSQLRSTNEKLFF.

For the CDR3, the DNA is TGTGCCAGCAGCTTAATTAACCCGGACTATGGCTACACCTTC. This encodes CASSLINPDYGYTF. The chain uses TRBV5-4 and TRBJ1-2; D remains unclear. CDR1 and CDR2 from the germline V gene are SGHNT and YYREEE (reference sequence). The V end lost 2 bases, the J end lost 3 bases, and 11 bases lay between the germline ends. The CDR3 length is 14 residues.

V usage is TRBV7-2 and J usage is TRBJ2-2, with 10 nucleotides matching TRBD2. The CDR3 has 16 amino acids. In germline, CDR1 is SGHTA, CDR2 FQGNSA. V lost 5 bases, J lost 5 bases, and 8 bases stayed unmatched. In DNA, the CDR3 is TGTGCCAGCAGCCCCAAAGCGGGAGGGGGAACCGGGGAGCTGTTTTTT. Translating gives CASSPKAGGGTGELFF.

The chain has TRBV7-2 and TRBJ1-1; tentatively, D is TRBD1 (6 bases). Trimming cost V 3 bases and J 3 bases, with 26 bases left between them. The CDR3 consists of 19 residues. Germline CDR1 is SGHTA and CDR2 is FQGNSA. CDR3: CASSFGWLGRGKGDTEAFF. CDR3 DNA sequence: TGTGCCAGCAGCTTCGGGTGGCTGGGACGGGGCAAGGGGGACACTGAAGCTTTCTTT.

V is TRBV7-2 and J is TRBJ1-5, with TRBD1 as a possible D gene (5 bases). This CDR3 has 17 residues. Per germline, CDR1 SGHTA and CDR2 FQGNSA. The germline V and J ends were trimmed by 5 bases and 2 bases, with 19 bases remaining between them. CDR3 in DNA: TGTGCCAGCAGCGCCCGGGGGGGGATTGGGGGCAATCAGCCCCAGCATTTT. Amino acids: CASSARGGIGGNQPQHF.

The chain couples TRBV12-5 to TRBJ2-3; D ambiguous. The germline CDR1 and CDR2 sequences are LGHNT and FRNRAP. The CDR3 has 13 amino acids. V shed 0 bases and J shed 10 bases, with 11 bases lying between them. CDR3 region: CASGLVLGEAQYF. The CDR3 DNA reads as TGTGCTAGTGGTTTGGTACTCGGAGAAGCGCAGTATTTT. Filled out from reference TRBV12-5 and TRBJ2-3, the complete variable domain reads DARVTQTPRHKVTEMGQEVTMRCQPILGHNTVFWYRQTMMQGLELLAYFRNRAPLDDSGMPKDRFSAEMPDATLATLKIQPSEPRDSAVYFCASGLVLGEAQYFGPGTRLTVL.

In the case of this clone: Other DNA sequences in this sample translate to the same CDR3. Here the CDR3 DNA reads TGTGCCAGCAGTTTGGGCAGGGAAGCTTTCTTT. As protein: CASSLGREAFF. The chain has TRBV12-3 or TRBV12-4 and TRBJ1-1; the D is unclear. Trimming pared 3 bases from V and 8 bases from J, leaving 7 bases between. CDR3 length: 11 residues.

V is TRBV2 and J is TRBJ1-6, with TRBD1 matching over 9 bases. CDR1 and CDR2 from the germline V gene are SNHLY and FYNNEI. The CDR3 is 15 residues long. With 8 bases clipped from V and 7 bases from J, the junction kept 9 bases outside the gene matches. The DNA for the CDR3 is TGTGCCAGCGGCCTGGACAGGGGAAGGAATTCACCCCTCCACTTT. It yields the protein CASGLDRGRNSPLHF.

V usage is TRBV7-9 and J usage is TRBJ2-1; 9 bases fit TRBD2. The CDR3 spans 14 residues. The V segment lost 6 bases and the J segment 8 bases; nucleotides outside the gene matches: 8. CDR1 and CDR2 from the germline V gene are SEHNR and FQNEAQ (reference sequence). CDR3 nucleotide sequence: TGTGCCAGCAGTTATAGCGGGAGTCAGTATGAGCAGTTCTTC. The encoded protein is CASSYSGSQYEQFF. The full variable domain, its missing parts supplied by reference TRBV7-9 and TRBJ2-1, is DTGVSQNPRHKITKRGQNVTFRCDPISEHNRLYWYRQTLGQGPEFLTYFQNEAQLEKSRLLSDRFSAERPKGSFSTLEIQRTEQGDSAMYLCASSYSGSQYEQFFGPGTRLTVL.

The chain recombines TRBV6-2 or TRBV6-3 with TRBJ2-5; the D gene is possibly TRBD2 (6 bases). Between the trimmed V and J ends, which lost 5 bases and 5 bases, there was a span of 15 bases. Germline-derived CDR1 and CDR2 are MNHEY and SVGEGT. The CDR3 has 14 amino acids. The CDR3 sequence is CASSPGEVRETQYF. The CDR3 bases are TGTGCCAGCAGTCCCGGGGAGGTTCGGGAGACCCAGTACTTC.

The table lists this clone with a count of one. The chain couples TRBV11-3 to TRBJ2-1, with TRBD1 matching 8 bases. The germline gives CDR1 SGHNT, CDR2 YENEEA. Trimming cost V 4 bases and J 7 bases; bases outside gene matches: 6. This CDR3 has 14 amino acids. The CDR3 sequence is CASSWTGMGNEQFF. The CDR3 DNA reads as TGTGCCAGCAGCTGGACAGGGATGGGGAATGAGCAGTTCTTC.

The chain is built from TRBV7-8 and TRBJ1-2; D may be TRBD1 (6 bases). The germline CDR1 and CDR2 sequences are SGHVS and FQNEAQ. V lost 2 bases, J lost 8 bases, and 18 bases lay in between. The CDR3 covers 15 residues. CDR3 DNA: TGTGCCAGCAGCTTATCCGTGGACAGACCTGGGGGCTACACCTTC. This gives the protein CASSLSVDRPGGYTF.

The chain combines TRBV6-2 or TRBV6-3 with TRBJ2-6; D is possibly TRBD1 (5 bases). The CDR3 has 17 residues. Germline CDR1 and CDR2: MNHEY and SVGEGT. V gave up 5 bases and J gave up 2 bases, with 16 bases separating them. CDR3 coding DNA: TGTGCCAGCAGTCCATATTCAGGGATGGCTGGGGCCAACGTCCTGACTTTC. It is translated as CASSPYSGMAGANVLTF.

This clone has only one observation. This chain links TRBV5-1 with TRBJ2-1, with no clear D. CDR1 and CDR2 (germline): SGHRS, YFSETQ. The CDR3 loop spans 12 amino acids. Deletions cut 3 bases from V and 9 bases from J, with 10 bases between. The DNA for the CDR3 is TGCGCCAGCAGCTCCCCCACTATTGAGCAGTTCTTC. This encodes CASSSPTIEQFF.

The genes are TRBV4-1 and TRBJ2-1; 8 nucleotides agree with TRBD2. The CDR3 sequence is 17 residues long. The trim removed 0 bases at V and 4 bases at J, leaving 8 bases unmatched. CDR1 MGHRA and CDR2 YSYEKL come from the germline V gene. This CDR3 reads CASSQELAGSRYNEQFF. The CDR3 region has the DNA TGCGCCAGCAGCCAAGAATTAGCGGGATCGAGGTACAATGAGCAGTTCTTC.

V usage is TRBV30 and J usage is TRBJ1-5; D perhaps matches TRBD1 (5 bases). CDR3 size: 14 residues. With 1 base removed from V and 5 bases from J, the gap between germline ends came to 12 bases. Germline V gene sequence: CDR1 GTSNPN, CDR2 SVGIG (reference sequence). The CDR3 DNA follows: TGTGCCTGGAGTGGTGGAGGGGCGCATCAGCCCCAGCATTTT. Its translation is CAWSGGGAHQPQHF.

This chain joins TRBV6-6 and TRBJ2-7; 7 nucleotides align to TRBD2. The length of the CDR3 is 11 residues. After removal of 8 bases from V and 6 bases from J, the junction contained 4 bases not matched to a gene. Germline-derived CDR1 and CDR2 are MNHNY and SVGAGI (reference sequence). In DNA form, the CDR3 reads TGTGCCAGCGCAATAGCGGGCGAGCAGTACGTC. Protein product: CASAIAGEQYV.

The J gene is TRBJ2-7, the V gene TRBV28; tentative D call: TRBD1 (6 bases). This CDR3 spans 15 amino acids. Between the trimmed V and J ends, which lost 2 bases and 1 base, there was a span of 12 bases. Germline-derived CDR1 and CDR2 are MDHEN and SYDVKM. CDR3 protein: CASSLGATGSYEQYV. CDR3 DNA: TGTGCCAGCAGTTTAGGCGCTACAGGGTCCTACGAGCAGTACGTC.